Listed here are 11 T cell receptor beta chains from one sample, sequenced in a study of shared clonotypes between healthy human individuals. This table comes from immunoSEQ multiplex PCR, and its TCRdb copy is limited to in-frame clones, with some not included. Of over 2 million clones listed, roughly 96% are singletons. Source material: naive CD4+ T cells sorted from blood. Subset denoted: CD45RA+ positively selected. The receptors were gathered from a man between 18 and 35 years old in good health.

This rearrangement joins TRBV12-5 to TRBJ1-1; TRBD1 matches at 9 bases. Germline V lookup: CDR1 LGHNT, CDR2 FRNRAP. The CDR3 is 13 amino acids. J gave up 4 bases and V 4 bases, and 1 base lay outside the gene matches. The CDR3 region has the DNA TGTGCTAGTGGTTGGGACAGGGTCACTGAAGCTTTCTTT. Translating gives CASGWDRVTEAFF. Looking up the rest from reference TRBV12-5 and TRBJ1-1 gives the full variable domain: DARVTQTPRHKVTEMGQEVTMRCQPILGHNTVFWYRQTMMQGLELLAYFRNRAPLDDSGMPKDRFSAEMPDATLATLKIQPSEPRDSAVYFCASGWDRVTEAFFGQGTRLTVV.

The gene calls are TRBV11-2 and TRBJ1-4; TRBD1 might be the D (5 bases). Trimming pared 1 base from V and 5 bases from J, leaving 11 bases between. Germline CDR1 reads SGHAT; CDR2 reads FQNNGV. The CDR3 extends over 15 amino acids. DNA of the CDR3: TGTGCCAGCAGCTTAGCAGGGAGGGGAAATGAAAAACTGTTTTTT. It translates to CASSLAGRGNEKLFF.

The chain recombines TRBV30 with TRBJ2-7, with 10 nucleotides matching TRBD1. CDR1 GTSNPN and CDR2 SVGIG come from the germline V gene (reference sequence). With V trimmed by 2 bases and J by 6 bases, 4 bases remained unmatched. The CDR3 contains 13 residues. CDR3 amino acids: CAWSPGTGVEQYF. In DNA form, the CDR3 reads TGTGCCTGGAGTCCCGGGACAGGGGTCGAGCAGTACTTC.

The chain carries TRBV28 and TRBJ1-5; D possibly corresponds to TRBD1 (5 bases). CDR1 and CDR2 from the germline V gene are MDHEN and SYDVKM. The CDR3 length is 16 residues. In DNA form, the CDR3 reads TGTGCAGTGGGCAGGCAGGGTTCGAGTCGCAATCAGCCCCAGCATTTT. Translated, it gives CAVGRQGSSRNQPQHF. Drawing the rest from reference TRBV28 and TRBJ1-5, the complete variable domain is DVKVTQSSRYLVKRTGEKVFLECVQDMDHENMFWYRQDPGLGLRLIYFSYDVKMKEKGDIPEGYSVSREKKERFSLILESASTNQTSMYLCAVGRQGSSRNQPQHFGDGTRLSIL.

The chain uses TRBV28 and TRBJ1-6; 7 nucleotides match TRBD1. The CDR3 has 17 amino acids. CDR1 MDHEN and CDR2 SYDVKM come from the germline V gene. Unmatched junction bases numbered 10, after V lost 5 bases and J lost 3 bases. Written as DNA, the CDR3 is TGTGCCAGCAGTCCCCTGACAGGGAACCTCTATAATTCACCCCTCCACTTT. Translating it yields CASSPLTGNLYNSPLHF. The variable domain in full, completed from reference TRBV28 and TRBJ1-6, reads DVKVTQSSRYLVKRTGEKVFLECVQDMDHENMFWYRQDPGLGLRLIYFSYDVKMKEKGDIPEGYSVSREKKERFSLILESASTNQTSMYLCASSPLTGNLYNSPLHFGNGTRLTVT.

V and J are TRBV9 and TRBJ2-7; TRBD1 aligns across 10 bases. There are 15 residues in the CDR3. V lost 4 bases and J lost 4; bases outside the gene matches: 8. CDR1 and CDR2 (germline): SGDLS, YYNGEE. The CDR3 DNA is TGTGCCAGCAGCCCCCCCGGGACAGGGGTTTACGAGCAGTACTTC. Protein sequence: CASSPPGTGVYEQYF.

The chain combines TRBV6-5 with TRBJ1-3; a possible D gene is TRBD1 (5 bases). Trimming shortened V by 5 bases and J by 4 bases, and 15 bases separated the two germline ends. The CDR3 loop spans 15 amino acids. CDR1 and CDR2 from the germline V gene are MNHEY and SVGAGI. The CDR3 sequence: CASSVAGLTGNTIYF. CDR3 sequence (DNA): TGTGCCAGCAGTGTTGCGGGGCTTACAGGAAACACCATATATTTT.

The genes are TRBV6-1 and TRBJ2-1, with D maybe TRBD1 (6 bases). CDR1 is MNHNS and CDR2 is SASEGT in the germline V gene. V was pared by 7 bases and J by 2 bases, with 15 bases between. This CDR3 has 15 amino acids. The CDR3 loop is CASTARDIPYNEQFF. The CDR3 nucleotides read TGTGCCAGCACCGCCCGGGACATTCCCTACAATGAGCAGTTCTTC.

The V call is TRBV2, the J call TRBJ2-7, with TRBD1 matching over 9 bases. The germline CDR1 and CDR2 sequences are SNHLY and FYNNEI. The CDR3 has 14 residues. V lost 5 bases to trimming and J lost 5 bases; unmatched junction nucleotides: 7. CDR3 region: CASSLGQGMHEQYF. The CDR3 coding sequence is TGTGCCAGCAGTTTGGGACAGGGCATGCACGAGCAGTACTTC.

The V call is TRBV28, the J call TRBJ2-2; tentatively, D is TRBD1 (5 bases). Looked up from germline, CDR1 is MDHEN and CDR2 is SYDVKM. This CDR3 spans 14 amino acids. V lost 4 bases to trimming and J lost 6 bases, with 12 bases between them. CDR3 sequence reads: CASSSQGPAGELFF. The CDR3 region has the DNA TGTGCCAGCAGTTCGCAGGGTCCGGCCGGGGAGCTGTTTTTT. The whole variable domain, filled in from reference TRBV28 and TRBJ2-2, reads DVKVTQSSRYLVKRTGEKVFLECVQDMDHENMFWYRQDPGLGLRLIYFSYDVKMKEKGDIPEGYSVSREKKERFSLILESASTNQTSMYLCASSSQGPAGELFFGEGSRLTVL.

A note on this clone: The same CDR3 arises from other DNA sequences in this sample as well. The V call is TRBV18, the J call TRBJ2-7; 7 bases line up with TRBD1. V dropped 5 bases and J dropped 3; count of bases not matched to a gene: 4. The CDR3 has 13 residues. Germline lookup yields CDR1 KGHSH and CDR2 LQKENI. In DNA, the CDR3 is TGTGCCAGCTCAAGGACAGGAGGCTACGAGCAGTACTTC. Protein product: CASSRTGGYEQYF.